These 28 T cell receptor beta chains came from one sample sequenced in a study of T-cell reconstitution after alpha-beta-depleted transplantation in children. Molecular barcoding with unique molecular identifiers was used for the TCRbeta library. TCRdb re-analysed the PCR reads in MiXCR, keeping a single row per CDR3 protein. This table holds under 350,000 distinct CDR3 sequences, over 8% found once. Sample: PBMCs from the stem cell graft donor, taken from the stem cell graft. The source is a human donor who donated a stem cell graft to a child with SCID.

This clonotype was picked up many times. This rearrangement joins TRBV12-3 or TRBV12-4 to TRBJ2-7, with D uncertain. V lost 4 bases and J lost 2, with 9 bases in between. The CDR3 runs to 13 residues. In DNA, the CDR3 is TGTGCCAGCAGTTCCCTCATGACCTACGAGCAGTACTTC. Residues: CASSSLMTYEQYF.

This clonotype was observed a few times. V is TRBV7-6 and J is TRBJ2-5; perhaps TRBD2 as D (5 bases). Trimming pared 5 bases from V and 0 bases from J, leaving 10 bases between. Germline V gene lookup returns CDR1 SGHVS and CDR2 FNYEAQ. This CDR3 is 14 amino acids long. The CDR3 DNA is TGTGCCAGCAGCACCCGGGGTTACCAAGAGACCCAGTACTTC. Translating it yields CASSTRGYQETQYF.

CDR3 sequence reads: CSASARGLLAKNIQYF. The CDR3 coding sequence is TGCAGTGCTAGTGCCCGGGGACTACTAGCCAAAAACATTCAGTACTTC. The chain links TRBV20-1 to TRBJ2-4; 7 nucleotides agree with TRBD2. CDR3 length: 16 amino acids. CDR1 DFQATT and CDR2 SNEGSKA come from the germline V gene (reference sequence). V shed 3 bases and J 0 bases; nucleotides not matched to a gene: 8.

There are many counts of this clonotype. The rearrangement joins TRBV3-1 to TRBJ1-1; no clear D gene. The CDR3 extends over 15 amino acids. Trimming took off 4 bases at V and 1 base at J, with 13 bases between the two ends. Germline V gene sequence: CDR1 LGHDT, CDR2 YNNKEL (reference sequence). The chain's CDR3 is CASSRNPTWNTEAFF. The CDR3 region has the DNA TGTGCCAGCAGCCGTAACCCTACATGGAACACTGAAGCTTTCTTT.

This clonotype was counted only a few times. The rearrangement links TRBV5-1 to TRBJ2-7; D may be TRBD1 (5 bases). Germline CDR1 is SGHRS and CDR2 is YFSETQ. The CDR3 spans 14 residues. V was cut by 1 base and J by 7 bases, with 15 bases left in between. CDR3 in DNA: TGCGCCAGCAGCTTGAAAACAGGTCAAGGTGAGCAGTACTTC. Its protein product is CASSLKTGQGEQYF.

The CDR3 DNA sequence: TGTGCCAGCAGCCAAGATCGGGGGGTCTATGGCTACACCTTC. Translating gives CASSQDRGVYGYTF. This chain joins TRBV4-2 and TRBJ1-2; D might be TRBD1 (5 bases). Germline lookup yields CDR1 LGHNA and CDR2 YNFKEQ. Trimming stripped 0 bases from V and 4 bases from J, with 9 bases between. The CDR3 consists of 14 residues.

This clonotype has only a few counts. The genes are TRBV7-8 and TRBJ2-5, with D perhaps matching TRBD2 (6 bases). The CDR3 contains 13 residues. V was shortened by 7 bases and J by 5 bases, with 14 bases between the two germline ends. Germline values: CDR1 SGHVS, CDR2 FQNEAQ. The CDR3: CASTRGGIETQYF. The CDR3, as DNA: TGTGCCAGCACACGTGGGGGGATCGAGACCCAGTACTTC.

There are many counts of this clonotype. The chain is built from TRBV20-1 and TRBJ2-1; 9 bases are a match to TRBD2. The CDR3 runs to 14 residues. V lost 2 bases and J lost 4; bases outside the gene matches: 3. Germline lookup yields CDR1 DFQATT and CDR2 SNEGSKA (reference sequence). In DNA form, the CDR3 reads TGCAGTGCTAGATCTAGCGGGGAATACAATGAGCAGTTCTTC. It encodes CSARSSGEYNEQFF.

V is TRBV7-8 and J is TRBJ1-4, with 9 bases identical to TRBD1. V shed 4 bases and J 8 bases; nucleotides not matched to a gene: 8. The germline CDR1 and CDR2 sequences are SGHVS and FQNEAQ. The CDR3 contains 15 residues. CDR3 sequence reads: CASSYTGGGSEKLFF. In DNA form, the CDR3 reads TGTGCCAGCAGCTACACAGGGGGCGGTAGCGAAAAACTGTTTTTT. Filled out from reference TRBV7-8 and TRBJ1-4, the complete variable domain reads GAGVSQSPRYKVAKRGQDVALRCDPISGHVSLFWYQQALGQGPEFLTYFQNEAQLDKSGLPSDRFFAERPEGSVSTLKIQRTQQEDSAVYLCASSYTGGGSEKLFFGSGTQLSVL.

The gene calls are TRBV5-1 and TRBJ1-1; D not certain. CDR3 length: 14 amino acids. Trimming took 0 bases from V and 1 from J, leaving 7 bases between them. The germline CDR1 and CDR2 sequences are SGHRS and YFSETQ. CDR3 region: CASSLAVQNTEAFF. CDR3 in DNA: TGCGCCAGCAGCTTGGCCGTACAGAACACTGAAGCTTTCTTT.

The table lists this clonotype with many counts. V usage is TRBV20-1 and J usage is TRBJ2-5, with TRBD1 as a possible D gene (7 bases). V was trimmed by 6 bases and J by 2 bases, leaving 16 bases between them. The CDR3 loop spans 14 amino acids. Germline V gene lookup returns CDR1 DFQATT and CDR2 SNEGSKA (reference sequence). The CDR3 DNA sequence: TGCAGTGCCGCACGGGGGACAGCACAAGAGACCCAGTACTTC. This encodes CSAARGTAQETQYF.

The chain employs TRBV5-1 and TRBJ2-5; D may be TRBD1 (6 bases). The CDR3 length is 16 residues. Trimming removed 1 base at V and 0 bases at J, with 13 bases between. The germline gives CDR1 SGHRS, CDR2 YFSETQ. The CDR3 coding sequence is TGCGCCAGCAGCTTGAGCAGGGGTTTCTACCAAGAGACCCAGTACTTC. Encoded protein: CASSLSRGFYQETQYF.

There are many counts of this clonotype. The chain has TRBV5-1 and TRBJ2-1; TRBD2 aligns across 8 bases. V gave up 3 bases and J gave up 2 bases; unmatched junction bases: 4. CDR1 and CDR2 from the germline V gene are SGHRS and YFSETQ. This CDR3 region has 15 residues. CDR3 sequence: CASSWAGGAYNEQFF. CDR3 coding DNA: TGCGCCAGCAGCTGGGCCGGGGGGGCCTACAATGAGCAGTTCTTC. Looking up the rest from reference TRBV5-1 and TRBJ2-1 gives the full variable domain: KAGVTQTPRYLIKTRGQQVTLSCSPISGHRSVSWYQQTPGQGLQFLFEYFSETQRNKGNFPGRFSGRQFSNSRSEMNVSTLELGDSALYLCASSWAGGAYNEQFFGPGTRLTVL.

This clonotype was observed a handful of times. This sequence joins TRBV10-3 and TRBJ1-2; D not certain. From germline, CDR1 is ENHRY and CDR2 SYGVKD. The CDR3 is 11 amino acids. Trimming stripped 6 bases from V and 8 bases from J, with 10 bases between. CDR3 amino acids: CAISQDGGYTF. CDR3 DNA: TGTGCCATCAGCCAAGATGGGGGCTACACCTTC.

This clonotype was picked up a small number of times. This chain joins TRBV7-2 and TRBJ1-2; no clear D. Between the trimmed V and J ends, which lost 5 bases and 7 bases, there was a span of 26 bases. Germline loops: CDR1 SGHTA, CDR2 FQGNSA. The CDR3 contains 17 residues. The CDR3 DNA is TGTGCCAGCAGCCTTACCGACACCAGGTTGGCCACGGCTGGCTACACCTTC. Its protein is CASSLTDTRLATAGYTF.

This sequence joins TRBV20-1 and TRBJ2-1; 8 bases fit TRBD2. This CDR3 contains 17 residues. After removal of 0 bases from V and 9 bases from J, the junction contained 16 bases not matched to a gene. Germline V gives CDR1 DFQATT, CDR2 SNEGSKA (reference sequence). The CDR3 coding sequence is TGCAGTGCTAGAGATGAGGCGACTAGCGCTAAGGAGGGTGAGCAGTTCTTC. It translates to CSARDEATSAKEGEQFF.

In its sample, this clonotype was seen a few times. The V and J genes are TRBV12-5 and TRBJ2-1; 10 bases line up with TRBD2. This CDR3 comprises 16 residues. Germline V gene data show CDR1 as LGHNT and CDR2 as FRNRAP. V gave up 0 bases and J gave up 9 bases; unmatched junction bases: 8. The CDR3 region has the DNA TGTGCTAGTGGTTTGGTACTAGCGGGAACCTCCAGTGAGCAGTTCTTC. Its translation: CASGLVLAGTSSEQFF.

This clonotype was seen a few times. The chain carries TRBV5-6 and TRBJ2-1; 7 bases map to TRBD1. Germline V gene data show CDR1 as SGHDT and CDR2 as YYEEEE. CDR3 length: 16 amino acids. V dropped 1 base and J dropped 4; count of bases not matched to a gene: 8. The CDR3 DNA is TGTGCCAGCAGCTTGAGTGGAACAGGGGCATACAATGAGCAGTTCTTC. Its translation is CASSLSGTGAYNEQFF.

This rearrangement joins TRBV4-2 to TRBJ2-5; TRBD2 agrees at 10 bases. This CDR3 is built from 17 residues. Trimming removed 3 bases from V and 5 bases from J; junction bases left unmatched: 12. In germline, CDR1 is LGHNA, CDR2 YNFKEQ. In DNA form, the CDR3 reads TGTGCCAGCAGCCAGGGGGGGGAACTAGCGGGGCGGGAGACCCAGTACTTC. It yields the protein CASSQGGELAGRETQYF.

This clonotype was found a few times. The V gene is TRBV3-1, the J gene TRBJ2-5; D possibly matches TRBD1 or TRBD2 (5 bases each). This CDR3 spans 13 amino acids. V was shortened by 4 bases and J by 9 bases, with 15 bases between the two germline ends. Per germline, CDR1 LGHDT and CDR2 YNNKEL (reference sequence). CDR3 residues: CASSPMGRVAQYF. The CDR3 region has the DNA TGTGCCAGCAGCCCCATGGGGCGGGTGGCCCAGTACTTC.

A few counts support this clonotype. This rearrangement joins TRBV5-6 to TRBJ1-6; 7 nucleotides line up with TRBD1. Unmatched junction bases numbered 6, after V lost 4 bases and J lost 5 bases. The length of the CDR3 is 15 residues. CDR1 is SGHDT and CDR2 is YYEEEE in the germline V gene. CDR3 DNA: TGTGCCAGCAGCCTGGGGGACAGCCATAATTCACCCCTCCACTTT. Protein sequence: CASSLGDSHNSPLHF.

This clonotype has a count of ten or more. The chain employs TRBV6-5 and TRBJ1-3, with D perhaps matching TRBD1 (5 bases). The CDR3 length is 16 residues. Germline V CDR1 and CDR2: MNHEY, SVGAGI. V lost 4 bases, J lost 0 bases, and 13 bases lay in between. CDR3 DNA: TGTGCCAGCAGTTCCCGGGGGGGAGCCTCTGGAAACACCATATATTTT. Translation: CASSSRGGASGNTIYF.

This clonotype was detected a few times. This sequence joins TRBV7-2 and TRBJ2-4; no firm D call. Trimming left V 4 bases short and J 1 base short, with 14 bases between. Germline CDR1 and CDR2: SGHTA and FQGNSA. The CDR3 is made up of 16 amino acids. The chain's CDR3 is CASSSASTGAKNIQYF. CDR3 DNA: TGTGCCAGCAGCTCTGCCAGTACCGGGGCCAAAAACATTCAGTACTTC.

The chain uses TRBV29-1 and TRBJ2-1; TRBD2 agrees at 7 bases. This CDR3 comprises 13 residues. The V and J ends lost 5 bases and 8 bases, in that order; junction bases with no gene match: 9. Germline V gene sequence: CDR1 SQVTM, CDR2 ANQGSEA. CDR3 loop: CSVSGLADYEQFF. The CDR3 coding sequence is TGCAGCGTTTCGGGGCTAGCGGATTATGAGCAGTTCTTC.

Ten or more counts support this clonotype. The rearrangement uses TRBV27 and TRBJ2-1; 9 nucleotides agree with TRBD2. The CDR3 loop spans 14 amino acids. Germline trimming cut 4 bases from V and 2 bases from J; bases unmatched to any gene: 0. CDR1 MNHEY and CDR2 SMNVEV come from the germline V gene (reference sequence). CDR3 in amino acids: CASSSSGTYNEQFF. The CDR3 DNA sequence: TGTGCCAGCAGTTCTAGCGGGACCTACAATGAGCAGTTCTTC.

In regard to this clonotype: Because the CDR3's place on the DNA is in doubt, the DNA is left out and the CDR3 is given as listed by TCRdb. The chain combines TRBV7-9 with TRBJ2-1; no check of the table's D call, TRBD1, against the DNA was made. CDR1 is SEHNR, CDR2 FQNEAQ, per germline (reference sequence). With termini counted, the CDR3 has 14 amino acids. This CDR3 reads CASSLVGGGNEKFF.

This chain uses TRBV27 with TRBJ1-4; no firm D call. The CDR3 loop spans 13 amino acids. Trimming took 2 bases from V and 4 from J, leaving 5 bases between them. Germline V gives CDR1 MNHEY, CDR2 SMNVEV (reference sequence). CDR3 region: CASSLRINEKLFF. DNA of the CDR3: TGTGCCAGCAGTTTAAGGATTAATGAAAAACTGTTTTTT.

There are a few counts of this clonotype. This chain links TRBV4-1 with TRBJ1-2, with D perhaps matching TRBD1 (5 bases). The length of the CDR3 is 15 residues. The ends were cut back, 1 base at V and 2 bases at J, with 11 bases in the middle. Germline CDR1 is MGHRA and CDR2 is YSYEKL. CDR3 region: CASSQAKTANYGYTF. The CDR3 region has the DNA TGCGCCAGCAGCCAAGCGAAGACAGCCAACTATGGCTACACCTTC.